Given below is one T cell receptor beta chain in context. These data are taken from a study of shared clonotypes between healthy human individuals. Sequencing was performed with immunoSEQ multiplex PCR; in TCRdb, only in-frame clones are kept and a portion is missing. Of more than 2,000,000 clones in the sample, 85% to 95% were seen once. CDR3 length: 12 residues. Germline loops: CDR1 SEHNR, CDR2 FQNEAQ (reference sequence). The ends were cut back, 5 bases at V and 6 bases at J, with 10 bases in the middle. The sequencing input was naive CD4+ T cells from PBMCs. This sample's subset: CD45RA+ positively selected. The clonotype originates from a man between 18 and 35 years old in good health. Some clones in this sample may be carry-over from other donors' samples. The gene calls are TRBV7-9 and TRBJ1-1; no clear D gene. CDR3 sequence (DNA): TGTGCCAGCAGCCCGCGGCGGCCTGAAGCTTTCTTT. It translates to CASSPRRPEAFF.